These 18 T cell receptor beta chains came from one sample sequenced in a study of blood T cells in healthy people across ages. Alongside a J-beta primer mix, a sample-barcoded 5' primer served in a second PCR lasting about 7 to 12 cycles. TCRdb called the 5' RACE reads again in MiXCR, with one record for every CDR3 protein. The sample shows over 1,500,000 distinct CDR3 sequences, around half of them seen only once. The sample was blood. These receptors all come from a woman in her forties in good health.

This clonotype was detected only a few times. The genes are TRBV7-2 and TRBJ2-1, with no clear D. The CDR3 totals 17 residues. CDR1 is SGHTA, CDR2 FQGNSA, per germline. The V and J ends lost 1 base and 0 bases respectively, with 13 bases between them. The CDR3 loop is CASSLEGQISSYNEQFF. In DNA form, the CDR3 reads TGTGCCAGCAGCTTAGAGGGTCAGATAAGCTCCTACAATGAGCAGTTCTTC.

The chain employs TRBV5-1 and TRBJ2-3; 9 positions match TRBD2. Germline loops: CDR1 SGHRS, CDR2 YFSETQ. The CDR3 loop spans 16 amino acids. The V gene end was trimmed by 4 bases and the J gene end by 2 bases; junction bases not matched to a gene: 8. The CDR3 protein is CASSPSSGEITDTQYF. The CDR3 DNA follows: TGCGCCAGCAGCCCTTCTAGCGGGGAGATCACAGATACGCAGTATTTT.

The chain recombines TRBV4-3 with TRBJ1-2; D may be TRBD1 (6 bases). The CDR3 totals 16 residues. The germline V and J ends were trimmed by 0 bases and 3 bases, with 14 bases remaining between them. Germline V gives CDR1 LGHNA, CDR2 YSLEER. CDR3 protein: CASSQDEQGKDYGYTF. CDR3 nucleotides: TGCGCCAGCAGCCAAGACGAACAGGGAAAGGACTATGGCTACACCTTC.

This clonotype was counted only a few times. This clone may be a read error of a much larger clone one base away. The gene calls are TRBV7-2 and TRBJ2-5; weak D call: TRBD2 (5 bases). The CDR3 spans 13 residues. Trimming took 8 bases from V and 2 from J, leaving 12 bases between them. Per germline, CDR1 SGHTA and CDR2 FQGNSA. Here the CDR3 DNA reads TGTGCCAGCGGCCCTAGAGGGCAAGAGACCCAGTACTTC. The encoded protein is CASGPRGQETQYF.

There are a few counts of this clonotype. V usage is TRBV5-6 and J usage is TRBJ2-1; either TRBD1 or TRBD2 may fit D (5 bases each). The germline V and J ends were trimmed by 4 bases and 7 bases, with 15 bases remaining between them. CDR3 size: 14 residues. CDR1 is SGHDT, CDR2 YYEEEE, per germline. CDR3 region: CASSPPTGRNEQFF. CDR3 nucleotides: TGTGCCAGCAGCCCCCCAACGGGGCGAAATGAGCAGTTCTTC.

This chain connects TRBV3-1 to TRBJ2-5, with a possible D match to TRBD1 (5 bases). The J call may be incorrect, as the DNA end agrees better with TRBJ2-7. CDR3 size: 15 residues. Germline assignment: CDR1 LGHDT and CDR2 YNNKEL (reference sequence). Here the CDR3 DNA reads TGTGCCAGCAGCCAAGTCCCAGGGAACCCCTACGAGCAGTACTTC. It codes for CASSQVPGNPYEQYF.

This chain links TRBV7-2 with TRBJ2-7, with D unresolved. This CDR3 is built from 14 residues. Per germline, CDR1 SGHTA and CDR2 FQGNSA. The V end lost 0 bases, the J end lost 5 bases, and 11 bases lay between the germline ends. Here the CDR3 reads CASSLARVGNEQYF. The CDR3 DNA reads TGTGCCAGCAGCTTAGCTAGAGTTGGCAACGAGCAGTACTTC.

This clonotype was counted only a few times. The CDR3 is CASSPHLAGASYEQYF. The CDR3 DNA is TGTGCCAGCAGCCCCCACTTAGCGGGGGCTTCCTACGAGCAGTACTTC. The genes are TRBV7-2 and TRBJ2-7, with 9 bases matching TRBD2. V gave up 5 bases and J gave up 1 base; unmatched junction bases: 9. Per germline, CDR1 SGHTA and CDR2 FQGNSA. The CDR3 covers 16 residues.

In this sample, this clonotype turned up a few times. The chain has TRBV4-2 and TRBJ1-1; 7 nucleotides agree with TRBD1. The CDR3 has 15 residues. The germline V gene has CDR1 LGHNA and CDR2 YNFKEQ. The V and J ends lost 4 bases and 1 base, in that order; junction bases with no gene match: 6. CDR3: CASSLGPGGNTEAFF. The CDR3 DNA follows: TGTGCCAGCAGCCTAGGCCCAGGGGGGAACACTGAAGCTTTCTTT.

The chain employs TRBV9 and TRBJ2-3; TRBD1 is a possible D gene (6 bases). The CDR3 has 16 amino acids. Per the germline V gene, CDR1 is SGDLS and CDR2 is YYNGEE. Trimming pared 4 bases from V and 1 base from J, leaving 16 bases between. The CDR3 reads CASSPTGGGGTDTQYF. DNA of the CDR3: TGTGCCAGCAGCCCCACGGGTGGGGGCGGCACAGATACGCAGTATTTT.

This clonotype was observed a handful of times. The genes are TRBV7-2 and TRBJ2-7; D is unresolved. The V and J ends lost 3 bases and 2 bases respectively, with 11 bases between them. The CDR3 sequence is 14 residues long. The germline CDR1 and CDR2 sequences are SGHTA and FQGNSA. The CDR3 loop reads CASSLGTRPYEQYF. The CDR3 nucleotides read TGTGCCAGCAGCTTGGGAACAAGGCCCTACGAGCAGTACTTC.

This clonotype was detected only a few times. The V call is TRBV5-6, the J call TRBJ2-4, with 10 positions matching TRBD1. The tail of the sequence fits TRBJ2-7 better, so the J call may be wrong. The CDR3 length is 14 residues. Germline values: CDR1 SGHDT, CDR2 YYEEEE. Here the CDR3 reads CASSFGTGADEQYF. In DNA form, the CDR3 reads TGTGCCAGCAGCTTTGGGACAGGGGCCGACGAGCAGTACTTC.

This chain links TRBV27 with TRBJ2-3; D may be TRBD1 (5 bases). Germline assignment: CDR1 MNHEY and CDR2 SMNVEV (reference sequence). There are 16 residues in the CDR3. With 2 bases removed from V and 0 bases from J, the gap between germline ends came to 12 bases. The chain's CDR3 is CASSLKQDHSTDTQYF. CDR3 coding DNA: TGTGCCAGCAGTTTAAAACAGGACCATAGCACAGATACGCAGTATTTT.

This clonotype turned up a few times. The genes are TRBV12-3 or TRBV12-4 and TRBJ2-7; D might be TRBD1 (6 bases). This CDR3 comprises 15 residues. With 2 bases removed from V and 2 bases from J, the gap between germline ends came to 13 bases. The CDR3 DNA follows: TGTGCCAGCAGTTTATTGGCAGGGGCCGCCTACGAGCAGTACTTC. This gives the protein CASSLLAGAAYEQYF.

J is TRBJ1-2 and V is TRBV24-1; D not resolved. Between the trimmed V and J ends, which lost 5 bases and 8 bases, there was a span of 11 bases. Germline V gene sequence: CDR1 KGHDR, CDR2 SFDVKD. CDR3 length: 12 amino acids. As DNA, the CDR3 is TGTGCCACCAGTGTCCCAAATCAGGGCTACACCTTC. The encoded protein is CATSVPNQGYTF.

The chain employs TRBV7-9 and TRBJ2-7, with 8 bases lining up with TRBD1. The CDR3 extends over 15 amino acids. The J segment lost 5 bases and the V segment lost 5 bases, leaving 11 bases of the junction unmatched. Germline CDR1 and CDR2: SEHNR and FQNEAQ (reference sequence). The CDR3 spells CASSVSGTGQDEQYF. CDR3 coding DNA: TGTGCCAGCAGCGTTTCCGGGACAGGCCAGGACGAGCAGTACTTC. Drawing the rest from reference TRBV7-9 and TRBJ2-7, the complete variable domain is DTGVSQNPRHKITKRGQNVTFRCDPISEHNRLYWYRQTLGQGPEFLTYFQNEAQLEKSRLLSDRFSAERPKGSFSTLEIQRTEQGDSAMYLCASSVSGTGQDEQYFGPGTRLTVT.

The rearrangement links TRBV6-5 to TRBJ1-1; no clear D gene. The CDR3 loop spans 14 amino acids. CDR1 is MNHEY, CDR2 SVGAGI, per germline. V was pared by 0 bases and J by 5 bases, with 10 bases between. The CDR3 loop is CASSYSTVRTEAFF. DNA for the CDR3: TGTGCCAGCAGTTACTCCACGGTCCGGACTGAAGCTTTCTTT.

The chain employs TRBV20-1 and TRBJ2-6; 7 nucleotides match TRBD2. The J segment lost 4 bases and the V segment lost 3 bases, leaving 9 bases of the junction unmatched. Germline CDR1 is DFQATT and CDR2 is SNEGSKA (reference sequence). The CDR3 has 16 amino acids. As DNA, the CDR3 is TGCAGTGCTAGTCCTTACCTAGCGGTCGGGGCCAACGTCCTGACTTTC. Protein sequence: CSASPYLAVGANVLTF.